Sequencing of this T cell receptor (beta chain) was carried out in a study of cytomegalovirus exposure and HLA in healthy donors listed by TCRdb under 2017. At the level of the whole study: In an earlier analysis of approximately 640 of the donors, around 290 Gb of sequence data and just under 120 million unique TCR beta sequences from about 180 million T cells were reported. In an earlier analysis of roughly 600 of the donors, high-throughput TCR beta sequencing was used to judge whether each TCR beta V gene segment behaved as functional or pseudogenic. Donor age, sex, ethnicity and CMV serostatus were compiled alongside the repertoire data. To predict cytomegalovirus infection status, the study combined high-throughput TCR immunosequencing, statistical association of individual TCRs with disease status, and machine learning. An early release covering some 640 HLA-typed donors comprised 250 to 350 gigabases of sequencing data and 85 million to 100 million unique TCR sequences. Among the roughly 410 genotyped donors, under 90% belonged to the genetic ancestry cluster associated with self-reported Caucasian donors. The study aimed to test whether signatures of past pathogen exposure could be identified by cataloging public T cell receptors. Rather than drawing on any new phenotypic data, the later analysis identified candidate immune exposures from TCR beta sequences and the way those sequences occurred across donors. The study used immunosequencing to profile the T cell repertoires of 600 to 850 subjects and linked those repertoires to cytomegalovirus serostatus. The number of typed donors differed by locus: about 629-630 for A, B, C, DRB1 and DQB1; about 520 for DQA1; over 600 for DPA1; and about 470 for DPB1. Because of strong linkage in the cohort, five DR-DQ haplotypes were treated as single units for association and clustering. Among 300 to 500 genotyped donors of the cohort, an average of roughly 230,000 unique TCR beta nucleotide sequences was sequenced per donor, of which about 20% were non-productive. A later genetic analysis used genome-wide SNP genotypes for 398 of the 666 donors, treating that subset as a discovery cohort. All discovery cohort repertoires had been generated on a single sequencing platform. A later analysis re-examined previously published TCR beta repertoires from roughly 650 donors and added high-resolution HLA genotyping to investigate patterns of TCR occurrence. In addition to the first cohort of around 670 subjects, a separate validation cohort of under 150 different subjects was used. Both class I and class II loci were covered by HLA typing, at four-digit resolution. Summary of the overall study and its limitations: In a later analysis, TCR association rates were found to vary across HLA loci, with the most associated TCRs seen for DRB1 alleles and the fewest for HLA-C alleles. A group of highly shared sequence variants was considered likely to be a technical artifact of the sequencing pipeline. A later analysis reported that several top co-occurrence clusters appeared linked to parvovirus B19, influenza, CMV and Epstein-Barr virus. In the study, approximately 150 TCR beta chains were listed as associated with cytomegalovirus. The earlier analysis of 450 to 700 of the donors excluded roughly 17 rarely observed V segments, including chromosome 9 orphons, because counts were too low. Correlated functional status among segregating V segments might reflect linkage disequilibrium, but an unknown experimental factor could not be ruled out. Because the 87-base-pair reads could not distinguish some IMGT-functional V segments, including TRBV6-2 and TRBV6-3, those segments were excluded. Because some donors lacked HLA typing at each locus, the association tests relied only on the typed subset. For the cohort, immune exposure information was limited to CMV serostatus. According to a later genetic analysis, donors in an Asian-associated ancestry cluster had fewer N-insertions in productive TCRs than the approximately 710-donor mean. An association between a missense DCLRE1C variant and V-gene and J-gene trimming of TCR beta chains was found in a later genetic analysis and replicated in an independent cohort. According to the authors, the approach could potentially be generalized to other disease states and immunological phenotypes. When HLA alleles, especially DR and DQ, strongly co-occurred, TCR associations were difficult to assign to individual alleles. Presence/absence analyses assumed roughly uniform sequencing depth across donors, an assumption that may not hold. In a later analysis, about 16,000 TCR beta sequences were associated with specific HLA alleles at a false discovery rate of 0.05. The cohort was sequenced for TCR beta chains only, and without alpha or paired-chain data the features that could be detected were limited. A further reported finding was that TCR beta sequences accurately predicted the HLA-A and HLA-B alleles for most subjects in the first cohort. A later analysis found that most CMV-associated TCR beta chains appeared HLA-restricted, with HLA associations seemingly driven largely by CMV exposure. While some public TCRs were present in many individuals, most TCR sequences turned up only very rarely across donors. In a later analysis, HLA-associated TCR beta chains showed more clonal expansion and lower generation probabilities than non-associated chains that were equally common. The classifier was reported to diagnose cytomegalovirus status with high specificity and sensitivity in both the original and validation cohorts. Broadly in line with IMGT annotations, most TCR beta V segments showed up in productive rearrangements about 87% or about 30% of the time in an earlier analysis of 587 of the donors. Three of the identified cytomegalovirus-associated TCR beta chains were confirmed in vitro to be specific for cytomegalovirus antigens.

This clone has a handful of counts. What this receptor recognizes is not known. Base qualities are not provided; no much larger clone lies one nucleotide away. The library came from the immunoSEQ multiplex PCR assay. For the multiplex PCR, a mixture combining 60 forward primers for TCR Vbeta segments and 13 reverse primers for TCR Jbeta segments was used. The CDR3 region of rearranged TCR beta genes was amplified from genomic DNA by a multiplex PCR assay. On the Illumina HiSeq System, the amplified TCR beta libraries were sequenced as 87-base-pair reads. Turning to the authors' computational methods: In a later analysis, 80 million or so unique TCR beta chains were counted across the 650 to 700 repertoires, and approximately 9.9 million of these chains were shared by at least two donors. Raw reads were error-corrected and collapsed into unique sequences by a nearest-neighbor algorithm in which closely related sequences were merged to remove PCR and sequencing errors. CDR3 sequences were aligned to IMGT reference sequences to assign V, D and J gene segments. For a sequence to be retained, a match of at least six nucleotides was required to both a V gene segment and a J gene segment. Rearrangements were called productive when the CDR3 lacked stop codons and stayed in frame with V and J; all others were non-productive. CDR3 was defined by IMGT convention, running from the second conserved V-encoded cysteine to the conserved J-encoded phenylalanine. Sequences without an unambiguous match to a single V gene segment were excluded from the earlier analysis of over 500 of the donors. In an earlier analysis of several hundred of the donors, a V segment was called functional when productive rearrangements were above 56.7%, and segregating when the standard deviation between donors exceeded 5%. A statistical classification framework was developed to diagnose cytomegalovirus status using the catalog of TCR beta chain sequences. In a later analysis, TCR nucleotide sequences were compared against IMGT/GENE-DB human TR gene sequences so that V and J genes could be assigned. Using the TCRdist pipeline, a later analysis assigned CDR3 sequences along with most-parsimonious VDJ recombination scenarios. A later analysis defined each TCR beta chain by its CDR3 amino acid sequence plus V-gene family, and excluded reads lacking a unique V-gene family. As a way to deal with suspected cross-contamination and a sequencing artifact, a later analysis dropped 450 to 600 nucleotide sequences that were highly shared and had low generation probability. For each public chain, a later analysis derived a clonal expansion index from normalized ranks of inferred template counts within each repertoire. In a later analysis, generation probabilities were computed using a VDJ recombination model fitted to out-of-frame rearrangements, and the results were checked against IGoR. A later analysis scored TCR-TCR, TCR-HLA and TCR-CMV co-occurrence with hypergeometric tests, applying a repertoire-size bias correction to TCR pairs. In a later analysis, false discovery rates were estimated by permuting HLA or CMV assignments 20 times. A later analysis grouped co-occurring TCRs with DBSCAN, adding TCRdist sequence similarity when clustering within HLA-allele-positive subsets. Co-occurrence clustering excluded repertoires with fewer than 30,000 or more than 120,000 public chains, plus five with anomalous nucleotide sharing. TCRdb limited this immuneACCESS table to in-frame rearrangements with V and J called. A share of clones is missing; checked studies link under half to unresolved V genes, and the rest is unexplained. D and trimming were read from the DNA, whereas the V and J calls and clone size are those reported in that table. This sample is represented by some 130,000 clones; roughly four fifths of them were singletons. The top ten constitute roughly 7.3% of the sample.

There are 13 amino acids in the CDR3, from cysteine to phenylalanine inclusive. Only CDR3 DNA is held: 39 bases, read in frame from base 1. The germline V gene encodes CDR1 SGHRS and CDR2 YFSETQ. Trimming removed 7 bases from V and 12 bases from J; the gene matches leave 10 bases unexplained. The cohort was made up of about 670 healthy bone marrow donors. At the time of sampling, every cohort member was nominally healthy, though immune exposures that went unrecorded were likely present. The donor tested CMV seronegative, placing the donor among the 350 to 400 seronegative members of the cohort. Each donor provided a peripheral blood sample, and peripheral blood mononuclear cells were used for TCR beta sequencing. Genomic DNA extraction from the blood cell samples was performed with the Qiagen DNeasy Blood Extraction Kit.

The TCR comes from a man in his thirties or forties in good health and CMV-seronegative. Recombination joined TRBV5-1 with TRBJ1-4; TRBD1 fits 9 bases in the junction. Sequenced: PBMCs. The CDR3 in this case is CASSSGQGGQLFF. At the DNA level, the sequence is TGCGCCAGCTCATCGGGACAGGGTGGGCAACTGTTTTTT.